The sequence of this TCR beta chain was determined in a study of OX40 agonist ivuxolimab in advanced cancers. Study overall: Past anti-PD-1, anti-PD-L1 or anti-CTLA-4 therapy was accepted, and roughly 38% had received some. Three patients responded partially, comprising one with hepatocellular carcinoma and two with cutaneous melanoma. Notes on the study in general: Expanded clones were, on average, more numerous in CD8+ T cells than in CD4+.

As concerns this clone: Its antigen is undetermined.

Libraries were prepared by immunoSEQ multiplex PCR; TCRdb keeps only in-frame clonotypes and omits some of them. In the table there are about 78,000 clones, about 90% of which are singletons. This CDR3 is 14 amino acids long. The V and J ends lost 0 bases and 3 bases respectively, with 6 bases between them. CDR1 and CDR2 from the germline V gene are SGHNT and YENEEA. The receptor was derived from an adult with an advanced solid tumor such as melanoma, head and neck, liver or kidney cancer. Sequences were derived from CD4+ or CD8+ T cells sorted from blood, sampled in a trial of the OX40 agonist ivuxolimab. The V and J genes are TRBV11-3 and TRBJ2-1; D unresolved. CDR3 in DNA: TGTGCCAGCAGCTTAGAGGCCAGCTACAATGAGCAGTTCTTC. This codes for CASSLEASYNEQFF.